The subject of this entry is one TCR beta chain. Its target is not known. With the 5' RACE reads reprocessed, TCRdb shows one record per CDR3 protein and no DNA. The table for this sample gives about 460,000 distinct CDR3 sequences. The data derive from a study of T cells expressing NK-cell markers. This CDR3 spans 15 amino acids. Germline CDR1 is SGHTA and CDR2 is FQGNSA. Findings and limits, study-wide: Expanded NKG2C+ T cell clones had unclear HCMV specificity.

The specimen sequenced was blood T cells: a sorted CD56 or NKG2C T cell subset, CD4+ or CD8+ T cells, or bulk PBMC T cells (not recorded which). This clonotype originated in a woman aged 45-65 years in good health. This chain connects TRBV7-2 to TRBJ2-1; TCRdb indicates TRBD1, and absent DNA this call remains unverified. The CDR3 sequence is CASSLIWGSYNEQFF.